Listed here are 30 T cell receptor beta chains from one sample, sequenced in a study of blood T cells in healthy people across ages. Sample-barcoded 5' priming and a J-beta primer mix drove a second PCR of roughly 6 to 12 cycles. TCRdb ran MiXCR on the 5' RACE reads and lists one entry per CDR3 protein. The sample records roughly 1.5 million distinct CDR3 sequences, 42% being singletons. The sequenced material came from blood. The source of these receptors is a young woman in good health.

CDR3 region: CASSPTPGTPLHF. The CDR3 DNA reads as TGTGCCAGCAGCCCTACCCCCGGTACACCCCTCCACTTT. The rearrangement links TRBV3-1 to TRBJ1-6; unclear D gene. V was clipped by 4 bases and J by 11 bases, with 12 bases between them. Germline CDR1 and CDR2: LGHDT and YNNKEL (reference sequence). The CDR3 totals 13 residues.

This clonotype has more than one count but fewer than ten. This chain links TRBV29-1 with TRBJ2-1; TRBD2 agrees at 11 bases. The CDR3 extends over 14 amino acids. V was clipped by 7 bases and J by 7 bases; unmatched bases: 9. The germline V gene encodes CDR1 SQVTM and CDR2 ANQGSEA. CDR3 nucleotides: TGCAGCGCTGGGGGTAGCGGGGGGGCGAATGAGCAGTTCTTC. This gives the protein CSAGGSGGANEQFF.

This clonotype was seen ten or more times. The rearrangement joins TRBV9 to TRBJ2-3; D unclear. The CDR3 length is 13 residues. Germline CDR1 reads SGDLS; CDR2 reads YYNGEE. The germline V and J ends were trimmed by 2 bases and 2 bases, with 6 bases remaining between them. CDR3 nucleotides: TGTGCCAGCAGCGTCCTATCCACAGATACGCAGTATTTT. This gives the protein CASSVLSTDTQYF.

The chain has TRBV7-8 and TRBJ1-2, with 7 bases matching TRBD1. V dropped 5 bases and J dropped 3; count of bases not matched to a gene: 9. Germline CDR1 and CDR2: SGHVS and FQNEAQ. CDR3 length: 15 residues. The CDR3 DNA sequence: TGTGCCAGCAGCATAATGACAGGGAGCGACTATGGCTACACCTTC. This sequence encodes CASSIMTGSDYGYTF.

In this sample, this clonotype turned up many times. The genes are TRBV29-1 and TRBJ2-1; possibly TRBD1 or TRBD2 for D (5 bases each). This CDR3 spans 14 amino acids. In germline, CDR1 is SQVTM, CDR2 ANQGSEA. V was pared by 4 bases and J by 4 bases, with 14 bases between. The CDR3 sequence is CSVGTGTSYNEQFF. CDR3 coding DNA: TGCAGCGTTGGGACCGGGACGTCTTACAATGAGCAGTTCTTC.

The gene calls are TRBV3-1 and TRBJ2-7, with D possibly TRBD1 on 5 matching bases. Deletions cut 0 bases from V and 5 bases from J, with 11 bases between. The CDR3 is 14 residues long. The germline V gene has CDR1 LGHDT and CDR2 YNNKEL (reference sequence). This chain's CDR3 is CASSQEVAGNEQYF. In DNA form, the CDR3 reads TGTGCCAGCAGCCAAGAGGTAGCAGGGAACGAGCAGTACTTC.

Here the CDR3 DNA reads TGTGCCACCAGTGTATCAAGGGCCCACACCGGGGAGCTGTTTTTT. Residues: CATSVSRAHTGELFF. The chain carries TRBV24-1 and TRBJ2-2; D is uncertain. Trimming pared 5 bases from V and 3 bases from J, leaving 12 bases between. Germline CDR1 is KGHDR and CDR2 is SFDVKD. This CDR3 has 15 amino acids.

CDR3 in amino acids: CASSFYRGSSDEQYF. DNA for the CDR3: TGTGCCAGCAGTTTCTACAGGGGGAGTTCAGACGAGCAGTACTTC. The rearrangement uses TRBV12-3 or TRBV12-4 and TRBJ2-7; TRBD1 agrees at 8 bases. The junction had 9 bases not matched to a gene; V was cut back by 3 bases and J by 5 bases. CDR3 length: 15 amino acids.

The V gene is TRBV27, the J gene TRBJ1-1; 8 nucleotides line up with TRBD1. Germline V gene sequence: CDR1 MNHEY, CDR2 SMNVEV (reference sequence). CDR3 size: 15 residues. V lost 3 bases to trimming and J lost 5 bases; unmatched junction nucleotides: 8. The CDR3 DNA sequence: TGTGCCAGCAGTTTGGCAGGGGGCTTAGCGACTGAAGCTTTCTTT. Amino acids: CASSLAGGLATEAFF.

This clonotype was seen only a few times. CDR3 bases: TGTGCCAGCAGGGGTATTAGGAGGGCTCAAGAGACCCAGTACTTC. This encodes CASRGIRRAQETQYF. This chain joins TRBV11-2 and TRBJ2-5, with D perhaps matching TRBD2 (6 bases). Germline V CDR1 and CDR2: SGHAT, FQNNGV. There are 15 residues in the CDR3. The germline V and J ends were trimmed by 6 bases and 2 bases, with 16 bases remaining between them.

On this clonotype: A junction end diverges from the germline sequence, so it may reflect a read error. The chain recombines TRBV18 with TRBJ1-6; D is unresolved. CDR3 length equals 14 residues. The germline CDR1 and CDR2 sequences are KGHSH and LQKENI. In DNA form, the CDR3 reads TGTGCCAGCTCACCAGGAAGACGGAATTCACCCCCCCACTTT. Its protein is CASSPGRRNSPPHF.

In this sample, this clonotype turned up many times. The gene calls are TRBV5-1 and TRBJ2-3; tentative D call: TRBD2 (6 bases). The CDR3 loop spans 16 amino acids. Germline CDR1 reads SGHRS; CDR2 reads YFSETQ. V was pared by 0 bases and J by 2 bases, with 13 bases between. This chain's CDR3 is CASSLEGSGFTDTQYF. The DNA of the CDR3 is TGCGCCAGCAGCTTGGAAGGTAGCGGTTTCACAGATACGCAGTATTTT.

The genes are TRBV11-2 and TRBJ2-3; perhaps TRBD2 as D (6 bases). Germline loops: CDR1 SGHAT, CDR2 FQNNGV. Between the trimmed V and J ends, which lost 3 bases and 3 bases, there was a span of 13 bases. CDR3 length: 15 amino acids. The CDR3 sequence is CASSLVLGGTDTQYF. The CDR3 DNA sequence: TGTGCCAGCAGCTTGGTCCTAGGAGGGACAGATACGCAGTATTTT.

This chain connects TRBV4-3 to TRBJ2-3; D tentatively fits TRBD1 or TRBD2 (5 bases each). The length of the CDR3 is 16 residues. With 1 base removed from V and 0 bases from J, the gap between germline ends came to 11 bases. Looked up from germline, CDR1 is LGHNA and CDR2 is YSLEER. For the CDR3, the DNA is TGCGCCAGCAGCCAAGCGGACCGGGACAGCACAGATACGCAGTATTTT. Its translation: CASSQADRDSTDTQYF.

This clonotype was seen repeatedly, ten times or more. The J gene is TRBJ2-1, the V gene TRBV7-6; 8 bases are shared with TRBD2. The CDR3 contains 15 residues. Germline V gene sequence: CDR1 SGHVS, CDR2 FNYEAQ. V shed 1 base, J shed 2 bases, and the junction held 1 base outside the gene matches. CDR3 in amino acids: CASSLDGRAYNEQFF. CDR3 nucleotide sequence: TGTGCCAGCAGCTTAGACGGGAGGGCCTACAATGAGCAGTTCTTC.

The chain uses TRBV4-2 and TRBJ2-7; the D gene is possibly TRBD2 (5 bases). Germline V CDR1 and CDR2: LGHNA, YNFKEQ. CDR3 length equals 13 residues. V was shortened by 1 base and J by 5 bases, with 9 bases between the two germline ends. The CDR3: CASSQVYGNEQYF. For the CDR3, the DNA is TGTGCCAGCAGCCAAGTCTACGGGAACGAGCAGTACTTC.

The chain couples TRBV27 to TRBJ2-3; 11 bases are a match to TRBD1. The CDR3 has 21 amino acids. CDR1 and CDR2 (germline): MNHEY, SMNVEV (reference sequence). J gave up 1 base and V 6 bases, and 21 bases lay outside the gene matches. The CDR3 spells CASSLRQDRGLLGPGTDTQYF. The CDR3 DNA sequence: TGTGCCAGCAGCTTAAGACAGGACAGGGGGCTTTTGGGCCCGGGCACAGATACGCAGTATTTT.

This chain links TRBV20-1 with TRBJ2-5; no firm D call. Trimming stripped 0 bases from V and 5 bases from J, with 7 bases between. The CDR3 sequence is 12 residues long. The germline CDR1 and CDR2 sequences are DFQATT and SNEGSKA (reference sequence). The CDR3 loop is CSARDLIETQYF. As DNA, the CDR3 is TGCAGTGCTAGAGATCTTATCGAGACCCAGTACTTC.

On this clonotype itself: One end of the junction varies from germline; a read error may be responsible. CDR3 protein: CTISDLFRGGNYGYTF. In DNA form, the CDR3 reads TGTACCATCAGTGACCTGTTTAGGGGAGGGAACTATGGCTACACCTTC. The V call is TRBV10-3, the J call TRBJ1-2; D is possibly TRBD1 (5 bases). CDR1 and CDR2 from the germline V gene are ENHRY and SYGVKD. This CDR3 is 16 amino acids long.

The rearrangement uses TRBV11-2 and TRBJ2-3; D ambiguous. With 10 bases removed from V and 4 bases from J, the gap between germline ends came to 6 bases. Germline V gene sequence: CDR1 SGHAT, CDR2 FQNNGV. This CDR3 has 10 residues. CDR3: CATEADTQYF. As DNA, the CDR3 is TGTGCCACCGAGGCAGATACGCAGTATTTT.

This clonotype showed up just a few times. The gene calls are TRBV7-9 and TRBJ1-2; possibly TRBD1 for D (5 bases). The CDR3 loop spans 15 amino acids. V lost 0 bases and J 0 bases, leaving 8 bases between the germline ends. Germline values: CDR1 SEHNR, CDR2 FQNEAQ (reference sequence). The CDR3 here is CASSLATETNYGYTF. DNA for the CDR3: TGTGCCAGCAGCTTAGCGACAGAAACTAACTATGGCTACACCTTC.

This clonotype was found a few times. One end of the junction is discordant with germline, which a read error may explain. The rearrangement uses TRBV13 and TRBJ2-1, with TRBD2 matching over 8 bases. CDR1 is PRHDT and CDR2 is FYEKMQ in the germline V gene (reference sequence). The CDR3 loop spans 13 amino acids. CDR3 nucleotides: TGTGCTAGCAACAGCGGGAGTCGCAATGAGCAGTTCTTC. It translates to CASNSGSRNEQFF. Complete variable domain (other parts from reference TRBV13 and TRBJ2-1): AAGVIQSPRHLIKEKRETATLKCYPIPRHDTVYWYQQGPGQDPQFLISFYEKMQSDKGSIPDRFSAQQFSDYHSELNMSSLELGDSALYFCASNSGSRNEQFFGPGTRLTVL.

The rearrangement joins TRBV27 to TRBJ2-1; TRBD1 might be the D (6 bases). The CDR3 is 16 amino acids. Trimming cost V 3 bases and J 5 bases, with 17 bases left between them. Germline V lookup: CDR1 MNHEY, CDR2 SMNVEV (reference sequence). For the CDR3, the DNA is TGTGCCAGCAGTTTGTCAGGGGCCCGAGTAAACAATGAGCAGTTCTTC. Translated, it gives CASSLSGARVNNEQFF.

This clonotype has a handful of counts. CDR3 loop: CASRSAGTGGYGYTF. The CDR3 DNA reads as TGCGCCAGCAGATCCGCCGGGACAGGGGGCTATGGCTACACCTTC. V is TRBV5-1 and J is TRBJ1-2, with 11 bases identical to TRBD1. The V gene's germline CDR1 is SGHRS and CDR2 YFSETQ. V lost 5 bases and J lost 4; bases outside the gene matches: 7. This CDR3 spans 15 amino acids.

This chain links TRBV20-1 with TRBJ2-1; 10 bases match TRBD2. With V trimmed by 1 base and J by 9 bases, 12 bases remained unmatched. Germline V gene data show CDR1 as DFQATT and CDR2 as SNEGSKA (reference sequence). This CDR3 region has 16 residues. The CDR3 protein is CSARGASGGSGGEQFF. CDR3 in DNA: TGCAGTGCTAGAGGTGCTAGCGGGGGTTCAGGCGGTGAGCAGTTCTTC.

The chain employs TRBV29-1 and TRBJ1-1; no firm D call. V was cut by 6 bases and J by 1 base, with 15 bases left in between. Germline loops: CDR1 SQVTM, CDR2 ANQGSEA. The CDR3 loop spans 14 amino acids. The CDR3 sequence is CSVSLLTQNTEAFF. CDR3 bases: TGCAGCGTGTCGCTACTTACACAGAACACTGAAGCTTTCTTT.

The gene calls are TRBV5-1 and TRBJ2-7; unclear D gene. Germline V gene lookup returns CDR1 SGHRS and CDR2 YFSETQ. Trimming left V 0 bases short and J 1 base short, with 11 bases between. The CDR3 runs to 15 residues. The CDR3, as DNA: TGCGCCAGCAGCTTGGTTGGTCAGACGTCCTACGAGCAGTACTTC. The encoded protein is CASSLVGQTSYEQYF.

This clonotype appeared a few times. In DNA form, the CDR3 reads TGTGCCAGCAGAAAAAGCTACAGGGGGCGGAACTATGGCTACACCTTC. Encoded protein: CASRKSYRGRNYGYTF. This chain uses TRBV27 with TRBJ1-2, with 9 bases fitting TRBD1. This CDR3 comprises 16 residues. With 6 bases clipped from V and 2 bases from J, the junction kept 10 bases outside the gene matches. Germline V CDR1 and CDR2: MNHEY, SMNVEV (reference sequence).

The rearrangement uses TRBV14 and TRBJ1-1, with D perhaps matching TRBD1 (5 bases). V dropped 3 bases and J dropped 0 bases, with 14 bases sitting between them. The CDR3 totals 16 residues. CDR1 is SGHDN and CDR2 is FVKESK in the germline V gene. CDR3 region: CASSQAPRQLNTEAFF. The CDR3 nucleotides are TGTGCCAGCAGCCAGGCACCACGACAGTTGAACACTGAAGCTTTCTTT.

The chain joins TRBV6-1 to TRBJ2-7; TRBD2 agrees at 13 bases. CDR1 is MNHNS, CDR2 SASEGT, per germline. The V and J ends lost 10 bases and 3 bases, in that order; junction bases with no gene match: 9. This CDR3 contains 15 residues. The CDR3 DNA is TGTGCCACCCTCACTAGCGGGGGGGCCTTCTACGAGCAGTACTTC. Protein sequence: CATLTSGGAFYEQYF.